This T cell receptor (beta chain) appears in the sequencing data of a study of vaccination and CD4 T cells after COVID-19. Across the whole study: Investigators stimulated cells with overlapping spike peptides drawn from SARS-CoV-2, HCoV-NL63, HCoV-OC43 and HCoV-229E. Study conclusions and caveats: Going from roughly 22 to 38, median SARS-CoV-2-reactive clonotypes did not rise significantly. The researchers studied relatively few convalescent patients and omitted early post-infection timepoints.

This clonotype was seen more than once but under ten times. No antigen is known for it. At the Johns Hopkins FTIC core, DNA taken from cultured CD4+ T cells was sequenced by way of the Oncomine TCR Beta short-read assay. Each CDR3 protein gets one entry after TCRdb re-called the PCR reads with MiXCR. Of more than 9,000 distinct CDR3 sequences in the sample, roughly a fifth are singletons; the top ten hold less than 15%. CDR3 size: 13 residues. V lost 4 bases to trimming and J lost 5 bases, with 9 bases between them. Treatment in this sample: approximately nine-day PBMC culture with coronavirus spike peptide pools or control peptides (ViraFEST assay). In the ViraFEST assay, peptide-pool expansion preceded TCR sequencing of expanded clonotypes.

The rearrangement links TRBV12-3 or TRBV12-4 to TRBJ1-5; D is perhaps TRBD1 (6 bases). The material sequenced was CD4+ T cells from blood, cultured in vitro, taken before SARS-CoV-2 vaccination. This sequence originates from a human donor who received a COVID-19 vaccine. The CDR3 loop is CASSSGVDQPQHF. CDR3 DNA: TGTGCCAGCAGTTCAGGGGTGGATCAGCCCCAGCATTTT.